This T cell receptor beta chain was identified in a study of OX40 agonist ivuxolimab in advanced cancers. Across the study: Anti-PD-1, anti-PD-L1 or anti-CTLA-4 therapy given earlier was allowed, and 35% to 50% had some.

General study points: With doses of 0.1 to 3.0 mg/kg, CD4+ and CD8+ blood T cells had undergone clonal expansion by week 6. Those patients achieving a partial response at 0.1-3.0 mg/kg showed among the lowest clonal expansion.

Measured with immunoSEQ multiplex PCR; TCRdb has only the in-frame clones, and not every one. The table records tens of thousands of clones, roughly nine tenths of them present only once. The CDR3 has 15 residues. The V end lost 10 bases, the J end lost 7 bases, and 25 bases lay between the germline ends. Germline lookup yields CDR1 LNHDA and CDR2 SQIVND (reference sequence). Points on this clone: Its antigen is still unknown.

The sample in question was CD4+ or CD8+ T cells sorted from blood, obtained in a trial of the OX40 agonist ivuxolimab. This clonotype was obtained from an adult with an advanced solid tumor such as melanoma, head and neck, liver or kidney cancer. This chain joins TRBV19 and TRBJ1-1, with a possible D match to TRBD1 (6 bases). CDR3 coding DNA: TGTGCCACCCTTGGAGGTACTCGGACAGCATATGAAGCTTTCTTT. Its translation is CATLGGTRTAYEAFF. Full variable domain (missing parts from reference TRBV19 and TRBJ1-1): DGGITQSPKYLFRKEGQNVTLSCEQNLNHDAMYWYRQDPGQGLRLIYYSQIVNDFQKGDIAEGYSVSREKKESFPLTVTSAQKNPTAFYLCATLGGTRTAYEAFFGQGTRLTVV.